This is a list of T cell receptor beta chains from one sample in a study of blood T cell repertoires in COVID-19. Only in-frame clones appear in the TCRdb table, and some are missing; sequencing was by immunoSEQ multiplex PCR. The sample lists 150,000 to 190,000 clones, 80% occurring once. The material sequenced was peripheral blood. These receptors all stem from a man between 60 and 75 years old with acute or convalescent COVID-19. The CDR3 runs from the conserved cysteine through the conserved F or W. The order of the fields is CDR3 protein, CDR3 DNA, D gene, clone size, J gene, V gene. The D gene is left open where the match is weak. Only part of the rows carry a size: once, few, many, or a class if the clone is expanded.

CDR3 protein: CASSVLELAGTQYF
CDR3 DNA: TGTGCCAGCAGCGTACTCGAACTAGCGGGTACGCAGTATTTT
D gene: TRBD2
clone size: NA
J gene: TRBJ2-3
V gene: TRBV9

CDR3 protein: CSASGRGIRQPQHF
CDR3 DNA: TGCAGTGCTAGTGGCAGGGGTATTCGGCAGCCCCAGCATTTT
D gene: NA
clone size: few
J gene: TRBJ1-5
V gene: TRBV20-1

CDR3 protein: CASSSGSWTAIQETQYF
CDR3 DNA: TGTGCCAGCAGCTCCGGATCCTGGACAGCCATCCAAGAGACCCAGTACTTC
D gene: NA
clone size: NA
J gene: TRBJ2-5
V gene: TRBV5-8

CDR3 protein: CASSSHPGDTIYF
CDR3 DNA: TGTGCCAGCAGCTCCCATCCGGGGGACACCATATATTTT
D gene: NA
clone size: NA
J gene: TRBJ1-3
V gene: TRBV12-3/TRBV12-4

CDR3 protein: CASSLLQQGPYGYTF
CDR3 DNA: TGTGCCAGCAGTTTATTGCAGCAGGGCCCCTATGGCTACACCTTC
D gene: NA
clone size: NA
J gene: TRBJ1-2
V gene: TRBV28

CDR3 protein: CASSRTGGGFEQFF
CDR3 DNA: TGTGCCAGCAGCCGGACTGGGGGGGGGTTCGAGCAGTTCTTC
D gene: TRBD2
clone size: NA
J gene: TRBJ2-1
V gene: TRBV6-4

CDR3 protein: CASSRGGSSHEQYF
CDR3 DNA: TGTGCCAGCAGCAGGGGCGGGAGCTCCCACGAGCAGTACTTC
D gene: NA
clone size: once
J gene: TRBJ2-7
V gene: TRBV12-1

CDR3 protein: CASGRHRAEQYF
CDR3 DNA: TGTGCCAGCGGGCGTCACAGGGCCGAGCAGTACTTC
D gene: NA
clone size: NA
J gene: TRBJ2-7
V gene: TRBV2

CDR3 protein: CSARPSGTSTDTQYF
CDR3 DNA: TGCAGCGCCCGACCTAGCGGGACTAGCACAGATACGCAGTATTTT
D gene: TRBD2
clone size: NA
J gene: TRBJ2-3
V gene: TRBV29-1

CDR3 protein: CASSQDLRGGAISYGYTF
CDR3 DNA: TGCGCCAGCAGCCAAGATCTTAGAGGGGGTGCTATATCCTATGGCTACACCTTC
D gene: NA
clone size: NA
J gene: TRBJ1-2
V gene: TRBV4-3

CDR3 protein: CASTGDVAGQETQYF
CDR3 DNA: TGTGCCAGCACCGGTGATGTAGCGGGGCAAGAGACCCAGTACTTC
D gene: TRBD2
clone size: NA
J gene: TRBJ2-5
V gene: TRBV3-1/TRBV3-2

CDR3 protein: CASSKTGSGANVLTF
CDR3 DNA: TGTGCCAGTAGTAAGACAGGCTCTGGGGCCAACGTCCTGACTTTC
D gene: NA
clone size: NA
J gene: TRBJ2-6
V gene: TRBV19

CDR3 protein: CASSQTSGRVPYEQYF
CDR3 DNA: TGTGCCAGCAGCCAAACGAGCGGGAGGGTGCCCTACGAGCAGTACTTC
D gene: TRBD2
clone size: NA
J gene: TRBJ2-7
V gene: TRBV14

CDR3 protein: CASSTDRTRSGNTIYF
CDR3 DNA: TGTGCCAGTTCCACGGACAGGACCCGCTCTGGAAACACCATATATTTT
D gene: TRBD1
clone size: NA
J gene: TRBJ1-3
V gene: TRBV2

CDR3 protein: CASKAGLNTGELFF
CDR3 DNA: TGTGCCAGCAAAGCGGGACTTAACACCGGGGAGCTGTTTTTT
D gene: TRBD2
clone size: few
J gene: TRBJ2-2
V gene: TRBV6-5

CDR3 protein: CASSSPGGIHEQYF
CDR3 DNA: TGTGCCAGTAGTTCCCCCGGGGGAATACACGAGCAGTACTTC
D gene: NA
clone size: NA
J gene: TRBJ2-7
V gene: TRBV19

CDR3 protein: CASSMTSGGGRNNEQFF
CDR3 DNA: TGTGCCAGCAGCATGACTAGCGGGGGGGGCCGAAACAATGAGCAGTTCTTC
D gene: TRBD2
clone size: NA
J gene: TRBJ2-1
V gene: TRBV7-2

CDR3 protein: CASSNPASGRRGEQFF
CDR3 DNA: TGTGCCAGCAGTAACCCGGCTAGCGGGAGAAGGGGTGAGCAGTTCTTC
D gene: TRBD2
clone size: NA
J gene: TRBJ2-1
V gene: TRBV28

CDR3 protein: CASRYRGRSDGYTF
CDR3 DNA: TGTGCCAGCAGGTACAGGGGGCGATCTGATGGCTACACCTTC
D gene: TRBD1
clone size: NA
J gene: TRBJ1-2
V gene: TRBV2

CDR3 protein: CASSPLGAAYEQYF
CDR3 DNA: TGTGCCAGCAGTCCCCTAGGGGCCGCCTACGAGCAGTACTTC
D gene: NA
clone size: few
J gene: TRBJ2-7
V gene: TRBV27

CDR3 protein: CAWSGTGADQPQHF
CDR3 DNA: TGTGCCTGGAGTGGAACAGGGGCGGATCAGCCCCAGCATTTT
D gene: TRBD1
clone size: NA
J gene: TRBJ1-5
V gene: TRBV30

CDR3 protein: CASGAWGATNEKLFF
CDR3 DNA: TGTGCCAGCGGGGCGTGGGGCGCAACTAATGAAAAACTGTTTTTT
D gene: NA
clone size: few
J gene: TRBJ1-4
V gene: TRBV28

CDR3 protein: CASSPQGLSPETQYF
CDR3 DNA: TGTGCCAGCAGCCCCCAGGGACTAAGTCCGGAGACCCAGTACTTC
D gene: TRBD2
clone size: NA
J gene: TRBJ2-5
V gene: TRBV7-2

CDR3 protein: CASRRTGPDQNYGYTF
CDR3 DNA: TGTGCCAGCCGCAGGACAGGGCCCGACCAAAACTATGGCTACACCTTC
D gene: TRBD1
clone size: NA
J gene: TRBJ1-2
V gene: TRBV27

CDR3 protein: CASSLRTGQGAEAFF
CDR3 DNA: TGTGCCAGCAGTTTAAGAACGGGACAGGGTGCTGAAGCTTTCTTT
D gene: TRBD1
clone size: NA
J gene: TRBJ1-1
V gene: TRBV28

CDR3 protein: CASSQGSGGAHGELFF
CDR3 DNA: TGTGCCAGCAGCCAAGGTAGCGGGGGGGCCCACGGGGAGCTGTTTTTT
D gene: TRBD2
clone size: NA
J gene: TRBJ2-2
V gene: TRBV3-1/TRBV3-2

CDR3 protein: CASTRQGGIEAFF
CDR3 DNA: TGTGCCAGCACCCGGCAGGGAGGTATTGAAGCTTTCTTT
D gene: NA
clone size: once
J gene: TRBJ1-1
V gene: TRBV6-5

CDR3 protein: CASSPRQGLSNTEAFF
CDR3 DNA: TGTGCCAGCAGCCCCCGACAGGGACTTTCGAACACTGAAGCTTTCTTT
D gene: TRBD1
clone size: NA
J gene: TRBJ1-1
V gene: TRBV11-1

CDR3 protein: CASSLAPSGGAGETQYF
CDR3 DNA: TGTGCCAGCAGCTTGGCCCCTAGCGGGGGGGCCGGGGAGACCCAGTACTTC
D gene: TRBD2
clone size: NA
J gene: TRBJ2-5
V gene: TRBV5-6

CDR3 protein: CASSPFVQTSGYTF
CDR3 DNA: TGTGCCAGCTCACCCTTTGTACAAACATCTGGCTACACCTTC
D gene: NA
clone size: once
J gene: TRBJ1-2
V gene: TRBV18

CDR3 protein: CARDSPNEKLFF
CDR3 DNA: TGTGCCAGGGACAGCCCTAATGAAAAACTGTTTTTT
D gene: NA
clone size: few
J gene: TRBJ1-4
V gene: TRBV14

CDR3 protein: CASSHGRTGGEQFF
CDR3 DNA: TGCGCCAGCAGCCACGGTCGGACCGGGGGAGAGCAGTTCTTC
D gene: NA
clone size: NA
J gene: TRBJ2-1
V gene: TRBV4-1

CDR3 protein: CASSYSGISNEKLFF
CDR3 DNA: TGTGCCAGCAGTTACTCCGGGATCTCTAATGAAAAACTGTTTTTT
D gene: NA
clone size: NA
J gene: TRBJ1-4
V gene: TRBV6-2/TRBV6-3

CDR3 protein: CASSMTPGLYEQYF
CDR3 DNA: TGTGCCAGTAGTATGACCCCCGGACTATACGAGCAGTACTTC
D gene: NA
clone size: few
J gene: TRBJ2-7
V gene: TRBV19

CDR3 protein: CASSLLTGDREKLFF
CDR3 DNA: TGTGCCAGCAGCCTCTTGACGGGGGATCGCGAAAAACTGTTTTTT
D gene: NA
clone size: NA
J gene: TRBJ1-4
V gene: TRBV7-9

CDR3 protein: CASSQPLGGERAFF
CDR3 DNA: TGTGCCAGCAGCCAACCTTTAGGAGGTGAAAGAGCTTTCTTT
D gene: NA
clone size: NA
J gene: TRBJ1-1
V gene: TRBV3-1/TRBV3-2